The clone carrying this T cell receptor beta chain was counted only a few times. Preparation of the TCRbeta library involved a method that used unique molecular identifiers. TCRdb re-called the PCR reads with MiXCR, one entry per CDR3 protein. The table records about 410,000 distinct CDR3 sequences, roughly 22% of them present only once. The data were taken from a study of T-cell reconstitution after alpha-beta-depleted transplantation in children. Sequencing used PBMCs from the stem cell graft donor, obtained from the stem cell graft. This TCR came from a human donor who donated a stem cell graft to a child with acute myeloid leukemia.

The CDR3 nucleotides are TGTGCCAGCAGTTTGGGAGAACTGCGCACCGGGGAGCTGTTTTTT. Amino acids: CASSLGELRTGELFF. This rearrangement joins TRBV12-3 or TRBV12-4 to TRBJ2-2, with TRBD2 as a possible D gene (5 bases). V lost 3 bases and J lost 4, with 12 bases in between. The CDR3 loop spans 15 amino acids.